What follows are 19 T cell receptor beta chains derived from one specimen sequenced in a study of cytomegalovirus exposure and HLA in healthy donors. Only in-frame clones appear in the TCRdb table, and some are missing; sequencing was by immunoSEQ multiplex PCR. The sample contains 200,000 or so clones, 84% of which appear only once. Sequences were obtained from PBMCs. These receptors were obtained from a young man in good health and CMV-seropositive.

The chain employs TRBV5-1 and TRBJ2-3, with 7 nucleotides matching TRBD2. This CDR3 region has 14 residues. V gave up 4 bases and J gave up 3 bases; unmatched junction bases: 5. CDR1 SGHRS and CDR2 YFSETQ come from the germline V gene. The CDR3 reads CASSRSGITDTQYF. The CDR3 nucleotides read TGCGCCAGCAGCAGAAGCGGGATAACAGATACGCAGTATTTT.

The V and J genes are TRBV27 and TRBJ2-7; 11 nucleotides match TRBD1. Germline CDR1 reads MNHEY; CDR2 reads SMNVEV (reference sequence). V gave up 7 bases and J gave up 3 bases; unmatched junction bases: 8. The CDR3 loop spans 15 amino acids. The CDR3 sequence is CASNPWGTGGYEQYF. The CDR3 DNA is TGTGCCAGCAACCCCTGGGGGACAGGGGGCTACGAGCAGTACTTC.

This clone was observed a single time. This chain joins TRBV28 and TRBJ1-1, with D hard to call. CDR3 length equals 16 residues. Germline-derived CDR1 and CDR2 are MDHEN and SYDVKM. The V end lost 6 bases, the J end lost 6 bases, and 23 bases lay between the germline ends. CDR3 bases: TGTGCCAGCAGCTCGCCCCCCGGGAGTTTGGCCGCTGAAGCTTTCTTT. The encoded protein is CASSSPPGSLAAEAFF.

In its sample, this clone was seen once. CDR3 in amino acids: CASSLWGQMNTEAFF. CDR3 nucleotides: TGTGCCAGCAGCTTATGGGGACAGATGAACACTGAAGCTTTCTTT. The V call is TRBV5-4, the J call TRBJ1-1, with 7 positions matching TRBD1. Per the germline V gene, CDR1 is SGHNT and CDR2 is YYREEE (reference sequence). The V gene end was trimmed by 2 bases and the J gene end by 0 bases; junction bases not matched to a gene: 4. CDR3 size: 15 residues.

This clone was counted at least ten times. The chain is built from TRBV6-1 and TRBJ1-2, with 10 bases identical to TRBD1. Germline V CDR1 and CDR2: MNHNS, SASEGT. The V and J ends lost 5 bases and 8 bases, in that order; junction bases with no gene match: 5. This CDR3 has 13 amino acids. The chain's CDR3 is CASSRQGARGYTF. In nucleotides, the CDR3 is TGTGCCAGCAGTCGACAGGGGGCGAGGGGCTACACCTTC.

The rearrangement uses TRBV25-1 and TRBJ1-5; 10 bases agree with TRBD1. Germline V gene data show CDR1 as MGHDK and CDR2 as SYGVNS. The junction had 3 bases not matched to a gene; V was cut back by 6 bases and J by 7 bases. The CDR3 runs to 13 residues. The CDR3 DNA sequence: TGTGCCAGCAGGGGACAGGGGTGGCAGCCCCAGCATTTT. Encoded protein: CASRGQGWQPQHF.

The chain couples TRBV27 to TRBJ2-7; possible D gene TRBD2, 6 bases. V was pared by 5 bases and J by 1 base, with 18 bases between. CDR3 size: 16 residues. CDR1 is MNHEY, CDR2 SMNVEV, per germline (reference sequence). The CDR3 loop is CASSASQGLPSYEQYF. In DNA form, the CDR3 reads TGTGCCAGCAGTGCATCCCAGGGACTCCCATCCTACGAGCAGTACTTC.

The V and J genes are TRBV2 and TRBJ2-7; TRBD1 aligns across 7 bases. Trimming took 8 bases from V and 2 from J; bases not matched to a gene: 15. The CDR3 length is 16 residues. Germline loops: CDR1 SNHLY, CDR2 FYNNEI. The CDR3 sequence is CASGRNTGAGAYEQYF. The CDR3 bases are TGTGCCAGCGGGCGAAATACAGGGGCAGGAGCCTACGAGCAGTACTTC.

This clone has a handful of counts. This chain joins TRBV28 and TRBJ1-1, with TRBD1 matching 10 bases. J lost 4 bases, V lost 3 bases, and 11 bases had no gene match. CDR3 length equals 17 residues. Per germline, CDR1 MDHEN and CDR2 SYDVKM. The CDR3 sequence is CASSFSLPGQGITEAFF. The CDR3 nucleotides are TGTGCCAGCAGTTTCTCGCTCCCGGGACAGGGGATCACTGAAGCTTTCTTT. The complete variable domain, with remaining parts taken from reference TRBV28 and TRBJ1-1, reads DVKVTQSSRYLVKRTGEKVFLECVQDMDHENMFWYRQDPGLGLRLIYFSYDVKMKEKGDIPEGYSVSREKKERFSLILESASTNQTSMYLCASSFSLPGQGITEAFFGQGTRLTVV.

V is TRBV27 and J is TRBJ1-4, with TRBD1 matching over 8 bases. CDR3 length: 15 amino acids. CDR1 is MNHEY and CDR2 is SMNVEV in the germline V gene (reference sequence). V lost 5 bases to trimming and J lost 7 bases; unmatched junction nucleotides: 9. The DNA of the CDR3 is TGTGCCAGCAGTCTCCCCGGACAGGGTGGTGAAAAACTGTTTTTT. Translation gives CASSLPGQGGEKLFF.

The V and J genes are TRBV13 and TRBJ2-3, with 9 bases identical to TRBD1. Germline V gene lookup returns CDR1 PRHDT and CDR2 FYEKMQ (reference sequence). J gave up 2 bases and V 5 bases, and 5 bases lay outside the gene matches. The CDR3 is 15 residues long. CDR3 in DNA: TGTGCCAGCAGCGCCCGACAGGGGGTCACAGATACGCAGTATTTT. The encoded protein is CASSARQGVTDTQYF.

The rearrangement joins TRBV29-1 to TRBJ2-7; D is perhaps TRBD1 (6 bases). Germline V CDR1 and CDR2: SQVTM, ANQGSEA. The length of the CDR3 is 13 residues. The CDR3 nucleotides read TGCAGTTTTACCCCAGGGGCCTCCTACGAGCAGTACTTC. This gives the protein CSFTPGASYEQYF.

In its sample, this clone was seen once. The chain uses TRBV30 and TRBJ1-5, with 7 bases matching TRBD1. This CDR3 comprises 13 residues. Unmatched junction bases numbered 3, after V lost 0 bases and J lost 7 bases. In germline, CDR1 is GTSNPN, CDR2 SVGIG (reference sequence). The CDR3 protein is CAWSVDRDQPQHF. Here the CDR3 DNA reads TGTGCCTGGAGTGTAGACAGGGACCAGCCCCAGCATTTT.

This chain joins TRBV23-1 and TRBJ2-3; the match to TRBD1 covers 7 bases. TRBV23-1 is identified as an open reading frame with a role that is uncertain. The CDR3 contains 16 residues. Trimming at V came to 6 bases and at J to 3 bases, leaving 12 bases not matched to a gene. In DNA, the CDR3 is TGCGCCAGCAGACTTCCAGACAGGGTGATGACAGATACGCAGTATTTT. Translated: CASRLPDRVMTDTQYF.

A note on this clone: Other DNA sequences in this specimen translate into the identical CDR3. The J gene is TRBJ2-2, the V gene TRBV9; D unclear. The V end lost 4 bases, the J end lost 2 bases, and 3 bases lay between the germline ends. Germline V gives CDR1 SGDLS, CDR2 YYNGEE. The CDR3 sequence is 12 residues long. CDR3 nucleotide sequence: TGTGCCAGCAGCCCTAACACCGGGGAGCTGTTTTTT. This sequence encodes CASSPNTGELFF. Based on the CDR3 plus reference TRBV9 and TRBJ2-2, the full variable domain is DSGVTQTPKHLITATGQRVTLRCSPRSGDLSVYWYQQSLDQGLQFLIQYYNGEERAKGNILERFSAQQFPDLHSELNLSSLELGDSALYFCASSPNTGELFFGEGSRLTVL.

The V call is TRBV29-1, the J call TRBJ1-2; 7 bases align to TRBD1. Germline V gives CDR1 SQVTM, CDR2 ANQGSEA. The CDR3 totals 15 residues. After removal of 2 bases from V and 1 base from J, the junction contained 7 bases not matched to a gene. This CDR3 is CSVESRAGGNYGYTF. CDR3 DNA: TGCAGCGTTGAAAGTCGGGCAGGGGGTAACTATGGCTACACCTTC.

The chain carries TRBV5-1 and TRBJ2-7; 7 bases align to TRBD1. Germline CDR1 reads SGHRS; CDR2 reads YFSETQ. The J segment lost 2 bases and the V segment lost 0 bases, leaving 5 bases of the junction unmatched. This CDR3 is 15 amino acids long. CDR3 sequence (DNA): TGCGCCAGCAGCTTGGATCAGGGGGTTACCTACGAGCAGTACTTC. This translates into CASSLDQGVTYEQYF.

This chain uses TRBV5-6 with TRBJ1-1, with TRBD1 identical over 10 bases. V shed 2 bases, J shed 6 bases, and the junction held 4 bases outside the gene matches. Germline assignment: CDR1 SGHDT and CDR2 YYEEEE. The CDR3 is 14 residues long. The CDR3 protein is CASSFGTGAPEAFF. CDR3 nucleotide sequence: TGTGCCAGCAGCTTTGGGACAGGGGCTCCTGAAGCTTTCTTT.

This clone turned up a few times. The chain joins TRBV7-2 to TRBJ2-3, with 12 bases lining up with TRBD2. J gave up 6 bases and V 4 bases, and 2 bases lay outside the gene matches. This CDR3 comprises 14 residues. Germline lookup yields CDR1 SGHTA and CDR2 FQGNSA. The DNA of the CDR3 is TGTGCCAGCAGCTCGACTAGCGGGAGTGATACGCAGTATTTT. This encodes CASSSTSGSDTQYF.